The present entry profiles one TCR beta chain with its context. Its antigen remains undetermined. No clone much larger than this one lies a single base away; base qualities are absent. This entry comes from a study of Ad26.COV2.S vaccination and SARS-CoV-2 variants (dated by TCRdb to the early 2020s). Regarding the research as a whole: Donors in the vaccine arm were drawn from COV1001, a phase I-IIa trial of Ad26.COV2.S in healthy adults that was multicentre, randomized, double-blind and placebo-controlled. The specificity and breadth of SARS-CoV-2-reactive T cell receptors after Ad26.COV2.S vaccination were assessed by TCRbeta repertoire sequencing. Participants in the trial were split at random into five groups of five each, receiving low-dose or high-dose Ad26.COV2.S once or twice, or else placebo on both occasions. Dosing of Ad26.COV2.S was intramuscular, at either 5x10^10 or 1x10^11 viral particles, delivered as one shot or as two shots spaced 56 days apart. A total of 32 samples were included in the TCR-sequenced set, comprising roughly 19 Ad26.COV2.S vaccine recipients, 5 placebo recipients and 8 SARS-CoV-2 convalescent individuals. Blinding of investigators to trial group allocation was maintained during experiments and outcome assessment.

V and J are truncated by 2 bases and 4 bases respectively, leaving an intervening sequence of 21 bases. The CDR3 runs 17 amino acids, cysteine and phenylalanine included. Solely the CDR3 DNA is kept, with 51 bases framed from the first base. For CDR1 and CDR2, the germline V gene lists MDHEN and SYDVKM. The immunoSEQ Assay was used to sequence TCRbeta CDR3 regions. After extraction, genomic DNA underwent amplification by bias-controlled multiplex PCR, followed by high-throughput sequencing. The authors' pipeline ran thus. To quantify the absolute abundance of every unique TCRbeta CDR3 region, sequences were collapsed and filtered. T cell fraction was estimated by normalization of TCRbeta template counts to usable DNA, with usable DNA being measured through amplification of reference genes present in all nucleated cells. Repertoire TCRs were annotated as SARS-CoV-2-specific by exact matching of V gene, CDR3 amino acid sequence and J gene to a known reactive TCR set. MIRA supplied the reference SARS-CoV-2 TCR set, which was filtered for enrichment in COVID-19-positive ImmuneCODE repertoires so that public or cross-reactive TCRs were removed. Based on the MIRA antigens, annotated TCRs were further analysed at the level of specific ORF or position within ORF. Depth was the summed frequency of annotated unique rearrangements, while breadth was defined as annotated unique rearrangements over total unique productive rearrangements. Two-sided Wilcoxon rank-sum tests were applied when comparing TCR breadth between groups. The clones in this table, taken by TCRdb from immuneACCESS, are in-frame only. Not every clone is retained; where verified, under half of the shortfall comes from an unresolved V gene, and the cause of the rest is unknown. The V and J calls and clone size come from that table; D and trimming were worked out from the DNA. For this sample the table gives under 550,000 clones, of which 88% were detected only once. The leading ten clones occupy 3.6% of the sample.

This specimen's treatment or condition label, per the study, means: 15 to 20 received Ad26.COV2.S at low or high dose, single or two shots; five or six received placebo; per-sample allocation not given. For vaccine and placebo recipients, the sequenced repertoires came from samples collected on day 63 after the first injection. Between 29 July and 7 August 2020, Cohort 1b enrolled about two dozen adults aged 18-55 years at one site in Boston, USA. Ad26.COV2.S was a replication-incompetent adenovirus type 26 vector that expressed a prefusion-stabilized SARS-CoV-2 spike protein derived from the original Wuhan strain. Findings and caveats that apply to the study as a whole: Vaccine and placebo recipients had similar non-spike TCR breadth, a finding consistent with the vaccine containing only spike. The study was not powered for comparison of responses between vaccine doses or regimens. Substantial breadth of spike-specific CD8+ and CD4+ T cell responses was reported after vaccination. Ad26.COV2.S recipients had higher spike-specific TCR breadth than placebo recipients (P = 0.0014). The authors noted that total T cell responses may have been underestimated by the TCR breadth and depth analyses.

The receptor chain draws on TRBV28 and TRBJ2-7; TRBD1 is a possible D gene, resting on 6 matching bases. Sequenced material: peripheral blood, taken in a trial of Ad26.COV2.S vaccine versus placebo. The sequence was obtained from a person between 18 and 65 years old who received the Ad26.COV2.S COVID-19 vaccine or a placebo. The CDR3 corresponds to CASSLIRQGTIYYEQYF. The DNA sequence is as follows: TGTGCCAGCAGTTTAATTCGGCAGGGGACAATCTATTACGAGCAGTACTTC. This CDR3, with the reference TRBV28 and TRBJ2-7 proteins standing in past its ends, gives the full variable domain DVKVTQSSRYLVKRTGEKVFLECVQDMDHENMFWYRQDPGLGLRLIYFSYDVKMKEKGDIPEGYSVSREKKERFSLILESASTNQTSMYLCASSLIRQGTIYYEQYFGPGTRLTVT.